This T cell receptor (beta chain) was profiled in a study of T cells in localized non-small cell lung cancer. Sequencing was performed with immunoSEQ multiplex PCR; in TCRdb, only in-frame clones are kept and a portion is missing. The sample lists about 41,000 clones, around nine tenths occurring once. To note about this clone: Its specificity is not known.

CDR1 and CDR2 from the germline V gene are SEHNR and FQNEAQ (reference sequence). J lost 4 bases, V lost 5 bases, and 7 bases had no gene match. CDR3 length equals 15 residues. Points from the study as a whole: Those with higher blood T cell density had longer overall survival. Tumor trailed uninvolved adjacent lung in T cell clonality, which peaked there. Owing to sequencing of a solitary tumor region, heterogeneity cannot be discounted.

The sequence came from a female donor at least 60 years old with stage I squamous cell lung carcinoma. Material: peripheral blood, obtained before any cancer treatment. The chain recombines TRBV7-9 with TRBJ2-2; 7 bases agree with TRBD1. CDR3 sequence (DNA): TGTGCCAGCAGCGGTTGGACAGGCCGCACCGGGGAGCTGTTTTTT. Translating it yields CASSGWTGRTGELFF.